A selection of T cell receptor beta chains follows, all from one sample in a study of T cell changes during pregnancy in multiple sclerosis. Method: immunoSEQ multiplex PCR; TCRdb's copy keeps in-frame clones and lacks some. This repertoire shows more than 55,000 clones, 91% found once; its top ten account for 3% to 4%. This sample comprised peripheral blood, obtained after pregnancy. All receptors come from a female donor in good health, enrolled as a control in a pregnancy study. Each CDR3 is given with its conserved first and last residue. A D gene is named only where the DNA matches it firmly. Clone size is given for some rows only: seen once, a few or many times, or a class if the clone is expanded.

V: TRBV6-6
J: TRBJ1-5
size: -
D: TRBD1
DNA: TGTGCCAGCAGTCGACAGGGTTTGCATCAGCCCCAGCATTTT
CDR3: CASSRQGLHQPQHF

V: TRBV7-6
J: TRBJ1-3
size: -
D: TRBD1
DNA: TGTGCCAGCAGCAGCGGACAGGGGGCTGGAAACACCATATATTTT
CDR3: CASSSGQGAGNTIYF

V: TRBV9
J: TRBJ2-5
size: -
D: TRBD2
DNA: TGTGCCAGCAGCCTTAGCGGGGCCGGGGAGACCCAGTACTTC
CDR3: CASSLSGAGETQYF

V: TRBV4-1
J: TRBJ1-1
size: -
D: TRBD1
DNA: TGCGCCAGCAGCAACCTTGGACAGGGAGACACTGAAGCTTTCTTT
CDR3: CASSNLGQGDTEAFF

V: TRBV11-2
J: TRBJ2-3
size: -
D: TRBD1
DNA: TGTGCCAGCAGCTCAGGGGGTTTGGGCACAGATACGCAGTATTTT
CDR3: CASSSGGLGTDTQYF

V: TRBV5-1
J: TRBJ1-4
size: -
D: -
DNA: TGCGCCAGCAGCTTGGAGGGGGTCGTGTTTGAAAAACTGTTTTTT
CDR3: CASSLEGVVFEKLFF

V: TRBV6-5
J: TRBJ2-3
size: -
D: -
DNA: TGTGCCAGCACCTCCGGGGGGCTGGGCACAGATACGCAGTATTTT
CDR3: CASTSGGLGTDTQYF

V: TRBV5-1
J: TRBJ1-2
size: -
D: -
DNA: TGCGCCAGCAGTTCCTCAGGGGTGGAAGGCTACACCTTC
CDR3: CASSSSGVEGYTF

V: TRBV18
J: TRBJ1-1
size: few
D: -
DNA: TGTGCCAGCTCACCAGACGGAGGAGCTTTCTTT
CDR3: CASSPDGGAFF

V: TRBV30
J: TRBJ1-2
size: -
D: TRBD1
DNA: TGTGCCTGGGATCGGACAGGGTACTATGGCTACACCTTC
CDR3: CAWDRTGYYGYTF

V: TRBV28
J: TRBJ2-5
size: -
D: TRBD1
DNA: TGTGCCAGCCTCGGGACTGACAGGGGGGAGACCCAGTACTTC
CDR3: CASLGTDRGETQYF

V: TRBV2
J: TRBJ2-7
size: -
D: TRBD1
DNA: TGTGCCAGCGGACAGGTCTACGAGCAGTACTTC
CDR3: CASGQVYEQYF

V: TRBV5-8
J: TRBJ2-7
size: -
D: -
DNA: TGTGCCAGCAGCCCTCATAGATACGAGCAGTACTTC
CDR3: CASSPHRYEQYF

V: TRBV7-9
J: TRBJ1-3
size: -
D: -
DNA: TGTGCCAGCAGCTTGGGTGCGCCGGGTGGAAACACCATATATTTT
CDR3: CASSLGAPGGNTIYF

V: TRBV4-2
J: TRBJ2-1
size: -
D: TRBD2
DNA: TGTGCCAGCAGCCTTCTCGGGACTAGCGGACGCAATGAGCAGTTCTTC
CDR3: CASSLLGTSGRNEQFF

V: TRBV6-5
J: TRBJ2-7
size: -
D: -
DNA: TGTGCCAGCAGGCAACGGGGGGCGTTCTCCTACGAGCAGTACTTC
CDR3: CASRQRGAFSYEQYF

V: TRBV7-2
J: TRBJ2-6
size: -
D: -
DNA: TGTGCCAGCAGCTTCCGCTCTGGGGCCAACGTCCTGACTTTC
CDR3: CASSFRSGANVLTF

V: TRBV9
J: TRBJ1-3
size: -
D: -
DNA: TGTGCCAGCAGCGTAGGGTTCGGGTTCTCTGGAAACACCATATATTTT
CDR3: CASSVGFGFSGNTIYF

V: TRBV7-6
J: TRBJ1-6
size: -
D: TRBD1
DNA: TGTGCCAGCAGCTCCAGGGACAGCATTGATTCACCCCTCCACTTT
CDR3: CASSSRDSIDSPLHF

V: TRBV5-4
J: TRBJ2-5
size: -
D: TRBD1
DNA: TGTGCCAGCAGCTGGGACAGGGGGTGGGAGACCCAGTACTTC
CDR3: CASSWDRGWETQYF

V: TRBV4-2
J: TRBJ1-2
size: -
D: TRBD1
DNA: TGTGCCAGCAGCGCACAGGGGCAGGGCTATGGCTACACCTTC
CDR3: CASSAQGQGYGYTF

V: TRBV5-1
J: TRBJ2-3
size: -
D: TRBD2
DNA: TGCGCCAGCGGCCCGGGACTAGCGGGGGGGGCAGATACGCAGTATTTT
CDR3: CASGPGLAGGADTQYF

V: TRBV19
J: TRBJ2-1
size: -
D: TRBD2
DNA: TGTGCCAGTACCCCCCCCGGGACTAGCGGGAATGAGCAGTTCTTC
CDR3: CASTPPGTSGNEQFF

V: TRBV7-2
J: TRBJ2-7
size: -
D: TRBD2
DNA: TGTGCCAGCAGCCTCCCGGCGGGACTATTTTACGAGCAGTACTTC
CDR3: CASSLPAGLFYEQYF

V: TRBV9
J: TRBJ2-2
size: -
D: TRBD2
DNA: TGTGCCAGCAGCTCTAGCGGGACGAACACCGGGGAGCTGTTTTTT
CDR3: CASSSSGTNTGELFF

V: TRBV2
J: TRBJ1-1
size: -
D: -
DNA: TGTGCCAGCAGTGTACGGAGGAGGAACACTGAAGCTTTCTTT
CDR3: CASSVRRRNTEAFF

V: TRBV5-6
J: TRBJ2-7
size: -
D: -
DNA: TGTGCCAGCTCGCGAGGCGGCCCCTACGAGCAGTACTTC
CDR3: CASSRGGPYEQYF

V: TRBV5-4
J: TRBJ1-2
size: -
D: -
DNA: TGTGCCAGCAGCTTGGAGACAAACTATGGCTACACCTTC
CDR3: CASSLETNYGYTF

V: TRBV15
J: TRBJ1-4
size: -
D: -
DNA: TGTGCCACCAGCGCAGAGATATCACAAAGCGGTGAAAAACTGTTTTTT
CDR3: CATSAEISQSGEKLFF

V: TRBV30
J: TRBJ1-2
size: -
D: -
DNA: TGTGCCTGGTACAGGGCCCGCTATGGCTACACCTTC
CDR3: CAWYRARYGYTF

V: TRBV11-2
J: TRBJ2-6
size: -
D: TRBD2
DNA: TGTGCCAGCAGCTTAGAATTGGGAGGGGCTGGGGCCAACGTCCTGACTTTC
CDR3: CASSLELGGAGANVLTF

V: TRBV7-3
J: TRBJ1-2
size: -
D: -
DNA: TGTGCCAGCAGCTTAGGGCAGGGGAATGGCTACACCTTC
CDR3: CASSLGQGNGYTF

V: TRBV7-9
J: TRBJ1-2
size: -
D: -
DNA: TGTGCCAGCAGCGAAGGGGTAGGGTTAGGCTACACCTTC
CDR3: CASSEGVGLGYTF

V: TRBV15
J: TRBJ2-3
size: -
D: TRBD2
DNA: TGTGCCACCAGTAAGGGAGGGATGAGGGTAGATACGCAGTATTTT
CDR3: CATSKGGMRVDTQYF

V: TRBV7-9
J: TRBJ2-7
size: -
D: -
DNA: TGTGCCAGCAGACCGGCGGCCGGATCCTACGAGCAGTACTTC
CDR3: CASRPAAGSYEQYF

V: TRBV7-9
J: TRBJ1-2
size: -
D: -
DNA: TGTGCCAGCAGCTTCGTTGCGGGGGGCGCGGCTGGCTACACCTTC
CDR3: CASSFVAGGAAGYTF

V: TRBV7-2
J: TRBJ2-7
size: -
D: TRBD2
DNA: TGTGCCAGCAGCTTCAGCGGGGCTATATCCTACTACGAGCAGTACTTC
CDR3: CASSFSGAISYYEQYF

V: TRBV5-5
J: TRBJ2-5
size: -
D: TRBD2
DNA: TGTGCCAGCAGCTTGAGTGGGGGGGGACAAGAGACCCAGTACTTC
CDR3: CASSLSGGGQETQYF

V: TRBV5-6
J: TRBJ1-2
size: -
D: -
DNA: TGTGCCAGCAGCAGGTACAGGGATGGCTACACCTTC
CDR3: CASSRYRDGYTF

V: TRBV7-2
J: TRBJ1-1
size: -
D: -
DNA: TGTGCCAGCAGCTTTTCAGTGAACACTGAAGCTTTCTTT
CDR3: CASSFSVNTEAFF

V: TRBV30
J: TRBJ1-1
size: few
D: -
DNA: TGTGCCTGGAGAGCAGGGCGGAACACTGAAGCTTTCTTT
CDR3: CAWRAGRNTEAFF

V: TRBV5-1
J: TRBJ1-2
size: -
D: TRBD1
DNA: TGCGCCAGCAGCTTGGGGGGGACAGGGGCCTATGGCTACACCTTC
CDR3: CASSLGGTGAYGYTF

V: TRBV30
J: TRBJ1-2
size: -
D: -
DNA: TGTGCCTGGAGTGTACGGGGAGCAGTCTATGGCTACACCTTC
CDR3: CAWSVRGAVYGYTF

V: TRBV5-1
J: TRBJ2-7
size: -
D: -
DNA: TGCGCCAGCAGCTTGGAACAGGGAGCACTTTACGAGCAGTACTTC
CDR3: CASSLEQGALYEQYF

V: TRBV7-2
J: TRBJ2-1
size: -
D: TRBD1
DNA: TGTGCCAGCAGCTTTAGGGACAGGGGAGATGAGCAGTTCTTC
CDR3: CASSFRDRGDEQFF

V: TRBV27
J: TRBJ2-3
size: -
D: -
DNA: TGTGCCAGCCACACCCTTAGCGGAGCTTCCACAGATACGCAGTATTTT
CDR3: CASHTLSGASTDTQYF

V: TRBV7-3
J: TRBJ2-3
size: once
D: TRBD2
DNA: TGTGCCAGCAGCTTCTTGGGGACTAGCGGTTCCACAGATACGCAGTATTTT
CDR3: CASSFLGTSGSTDTQYF

V: TRBV11-1
J: TRBJ1-2
size: -
D: TRBD1
DNA: TGTGCCAGCAGCTACCCGGGACAGGGGGACTATGGCTACACCTTC
CDR3: CASSYPGQGDYGYTF

V: TRBV2
J: TRBJ1-5
size: once
D: -
DNA: TGTGCCAGCAGAGGACAGATTAATCAGCCCCAGCATTTT
CDR3: CASRGQINQPQHF

V: TRBV4-3
J: TRBJ2-3
size: -
D: TRBD2
DNA: TGCGCCAGCAGCCACTCAACTAGCGGGAGGCAAGATACGCAGTATTTT
CDR3: CASSHSTSGRQDTQYF

V: TRBV6-4
J: TRBJ1-1
size: -
D: TRBD1
DNA: TGTGCCAGCAGCGAAGACAGGGCGGGCACTGAAGCTTTCTTT
CDR3: CASSEDRAGTEAFF